One sample yielded the 19 T cell receptor beta chains listed below, sequenced in a study of molecular identifiers for immune sequencing clone quantification. TCRdb redid the calling of the PCR reads with MiXCR, one entry per CDR3 protein. The table lists approximately 550,000 distinct CDR3 sequences, about 26% of them singletons. The source material was naive CD8+ T cells from blood, with Jurkat cell RNA spiked in. The subset is: FACS-sorted CD8+CD4-CCR7+CD45RA+ naive T cells. The receptors originated from a human donor in good health. Some libraries in this study had Jurkat cell RNA spiked in.

Turning to this clonotype: Germline is not matched at one junction end, which may reflect a read error. The CDR3 nucleotides read TGCAGTGCTAGAGCCCTTTTCGGGCTAGCGGGAGAATTCACAGATACGCTGTATTTT. It encodes CSARALFGLAGEFTDTLYF. The rearrangement joins TRBV20-1 to TRBJ2-3; TRBD2 aligns across 10 bases. The CDR3 totals 19 residues. Per the germline V gene, CDR1 is DFQATT and CDR2 is SNEGSKA (reference sequence).

The chain recombines TRBV6-2 or TRBV6-3 with TRBJ1-1, with D unresolved. This CDR3 is 14 amino acids long. Germline V gene data show CDR1 as MNHEY and CDR2 as SVGEGT. Trimming took 1 base from V and 0 from J, leaving 6 bases between them. This CDR3 reads CASSYLGMNTEAFF. The CDR3 coding sequence is TGTGCCAGCAGTTACTTAGGTATGAACACTGAAGCTTTCTTT.

About this clonotype: The conserved phenylalanine or tryptophan is not found at the CDR3 terminus, so this likely reflects a read error. V is TRBV9 and J is TRBJ2-3; 8 bases fit TRBD2. CDR1 is SGDLS and CDR2 is YYNGEE in the germline V gene. After removal of 4 bases from V and 1 base from J, the junction contained 5 bases not matched to a gene. The CDR3 totals 15 residues. The CDR3 loop is CASSRSGSGTDTQYL. DNA of the CDR3: TGTGCCAGCAGCCGAAGCGGGAGTGGCACAGATACGCAGTATCTT.

A remark on this clonotype: Because the CDR3 is missing its conserved closing phenylalanine or tryptophan, this is likely a read error. V is TRBV4-1 and J is TRBJ2-7; 10 bases fit TRBD2. There are 16 residues in the CDR3. Germline loops: CDR1 MGHRA, CDR2 YSYEKL. Unmatched junction bases numbered 4, after V lost 0 bases and J lost 2 bases. The CDR3 sequence is CASSQELAGLPYEQYL. CDR3 DNA: TGCGCCAGCAGCCAAGAACTAGCGGGGCTACCCTACGAGCAGTACCTC.

This clonotype turned up a few times. The chain has TRBV3-1 and TRBJ2-6; D perhaps matches TRBD2 (6 bases). Trimming took off 0 bases at V and 0 bases at J, with 12 bases between the two ends. The CDR3 covers 18 residues. Germline V CDR1 and CDR2: LGHDT, YNNKEL (reference sequence). In DNA, the CDR3 is TGTGCCAGCAGCCAAGATTGGGCGGGATTCTCTGGGGCCAACGTCCTGACTTTC. Translated: CASSQDWAGFSGANVLTF.

This clonotype showed up just a few times. The rearrangement links TRBV28 to TRBJ1-5; D not certain. The CDR3 length is 15 residues. Germline-derived CDR1 and CDR2 are MDHEN and SYDVKM. Trimming took 4 bases from V and 7 from J, leaving 17 bases between them. The CDR3 region is CASSSPHGSGQPQHF. In DNA form, the CDR3 reads TGTGCCAGCAGTTCCCCGCACGGGTCCGGACAGCCCCAGCATTTT.

With regard to this clonotype: A read error may explain this, as a much larger clone is one base away. V gene TRBV7-6 combines with J gene TRBJ2-7; D is undetermined. Trimming shortened V by 0 bases and J by 2 bases, and 8 bases separated the two germline ends. This CDR3 spans 14 amino acids. Germline V gene lookup returns CDR1 SGHVS and CDR2 FNYEAQ. Here the CDR3 DNA reads TGTGCCAGCAGCTTAGCACAAAACCCCTACGAGCAGTACTTC. Its translation: CASSLAQNPYEQYF.

A few counts support this clonotype. This chain links TRBV6-1 with TRBJ2-7; 10 bases line up with TRBD1. CDR3 length: 15 residues. The V gene's germline CDR1 is MNHNS and CDR2 SASEGT. Losses at the gene ends were 3 bases for V and 6 bases for J; bases not matched to a gene: 8. CDR3 sequence reads: CASSDLTGGWVEQYF. CDR3 DNA: TGTGCCAGCAGTGACTTGACAGGGGGCTGGGTCGAGCAGTACTTC.

V is TRBV2 and J is TRBJ1-1; D gene unclear. Trimming took 3 bases from V and 4 from J, leaving 9 bases between them. The CDR3 sequence is 13 residues long. Germline CDR1 reads SNHLY; CDR2 reads FYNNEI. The CDR3 region has the DNA TGTGCCAGCAGTGAGTGGGTGACCACTGAAGCTTTCTTT. Amino acid sequence: CASSEWVTTEAFF.

This clonotype was detected many times. V usage is TRBV6-5 and J usage is TRBJ1-1; 9 bases are shared with TRBD1. CDR3 length: 15 amino acids. Germline-derived CDR1 and CDR2 are MNHEY and SVGAGI. V shed 5 bases, J shed 7 bases, and the junction held 11 bases outside the gene matches. The CDR3 DNA reads as TGTGCCAGCAGTCCAAGCGACAGGGGGAATATTGAAGCTTTCTTT. Residues: CASSPSDRGNIEAFF.

This clonotype was recorded a few times. The rearrangement uses TRBV4-1 and TRBJ1-1, with 7 bases that match TRBD1. With V trimmed by 0 bases and J by 0 bases, 13 bases remained unmatched. Germline V gene data show CDR1 as MGHRA and CDR2 as YSYEKL. The CDR3 contains 19 residues. CDR3 nucleotides: TGCGCCAGCAGCCAAGAAACAGGGGCCAATGTAGTTGTGAACACTGAAGCTTTCTTT. This sequence encodes CASSQETGANVVVNTEAFF.

To note about this clonotype: At one end, the junction sequence differs from germline, possibly due to a read error. The chain combines TRBV13 with TRBJ2-1; a weak D match, TRBD1 (5 bases). This CDR3 is 16 amino acids long. Looked up from germline, CDR1 is PRHDT and CDR2 is FYEKMQ (reference sequence). CDR3 protein: CASSSSKTADWDEQFF. CDR3 in DNA: TGTGCCAGCAGCTCATCCAAGACAGCTGATTGGGATGAGCAATTCTTC.

The chain combines TRBV5-1 with TRBJ2-5; a weak D match, TRBD2 (6 bases). The germline V gene has CDR1 SGHRS and CDR2 YFSETQ. Trimming cost V 2 bases and J 3 bases, with 14 bases left between them. The CDR3 runs to 15 residues. This CDR3 is CASSFLPGDKETQYF. The CDR3 DNA reads TGCGCCAGCAGCTTTCTACCGGGAGATAAAGAGACCCAGTACTTC.

This clonotype was recorded many times. The rearrangement links TRBV5-4 to TRBJ2-7; 9 bases fit TRBD1. With V trimmed by 5 bases and J by 3 bases, 9 bases remained unmatched. Germline V CDR1 and CDR2: SGHNT, YYREEE (reference sequence). The CDR3 totals 15 residues. CDR3 coding DNA: TGTGCCAGCAGTTCCCCGGGACAGGGAGACTACGAGCAGTACTTC. Protein sequence: CASSSPGQGDYEQYF.

This clonotype was observed a handful of times. The chain combines TRBV12-3 or TRBV12-4 with TRBJ2-2; D possibly corresponds to TRBD1 (5 bases). This CDR3 has 18 amino acids. V lost 5 bases and J lost 0, with 19 bases in between. The CDR3 sequence is CASSPGVGDWANTGELFF. The CDR3 DNA reads as TGTGCCAGCAGTCCTGGGGTAGGGGATTGGGCGAACACCGGGGAGCTGTTTTTT.

The chain uses TRBV4-1 and TRBJ2-5; 9 bases align to TRBD2. This CDR3 region has 17 residues. Germline V gene sequence: CDR1 MGHRA, CDR2 YSYEKL. The J segment lost 13 bases and the V segment lost 11 bases, leaving 29 bases of the junction unmatched. The CDR3 protein is CARRPVGGLAGLGPPYF. CDR3 DNA sequence: TGCGCCCGCCGCCCAGTCGGCGGCCTAGCGGGACTGGGGCCCCCGTACTTC.

V gene TRBV29-1 combines with J gene TRBJ2-7; 10 bases line up with TRBD2. V gave up 0 bases and J gave up 3 bases; unmatched junction bases: 2. The CDR3 consists of 14 residues. Germline-derived CDR1 and CDR2 are SQVTM and ANQGSEA. CDR3 nucleotide sequence: TGCAGCGTTGAAGACCCTAGCGGGAGCTACGAGCAGTACTTC. Its protein product is CSVEDPSGSYEQYF.

The chain employs TRBV29-1 and TRBJ2-7, with 13 bases identical to TRBD2. The length of the CDR3 is 17 residues. The junction had 7 bases not matched to a gene; V was cut back by 0 bases and J by 2 bases. Germline CDR1 is SQVTM and CDR2 is ANQGSEA. This CDR3 reads CSVEDGELAGGTYEQYF. In nucleotides, the CDR3 is TGCAGCGTTGAAGATGGGGAACTAGCGGGAGGGACCTACGAGCAGTACTTC.

The rearrangement uses TRBV27 and TRBJ2-5; D gene ambiguous. This CDR3 has 15 residues. Germline CDR1 MNHEY, CDR2 SMNVEV (reference sequence). The V and J ends lost 1 base and 1 base respectively, with 10 bases between them. The CDR3 loop is CASSLWGHPQETQYF. Here the CDR3 DNA reads TGTGCCAGCAGTTTATGGGGTCACCCCCAAGAGACCCAGTACTTC.